The clone carrying this T cell receptor beta chain was recorded a few times. TCRdb ran MiXCR on the RT-PCR reads and lists one entry per CDR3 protein. The sample shows under 950,000 distinct CDR3 sequences, around 20% of them seen only once. The V end lost 0 bases, the J end lost 2 bases, and 10 bases lay between the germline ends. The germline V gene encodes CDR1 SEHNR and CDR2 FQNEAQ (reference sequence). This CDR3 spans 15 amino acids. The data were taken from a study of response to subunit inactivated influenza vaccine. The sequenced sample was PBMCs from blood, obtained 5 to 6 days after vaccination. The chain carries TRBV7-9 and TRBJ1-2; no reliable D call. The origin of this receptor is a man aged 45-60 years who received an inactivated influenza vaccine. CDR3 nucleotides: TGTGCCAGCAGCTTAGCGCAGACGGGGAACTATGGCTACACCTTC. This gives the protein CASSLAQTGNYGYTF. The entire variable domain, with the rest obtained from reference TRBV7-9 and TRBJ1-2, is as follows: DTGVSQNPRHKITKRGQNVTFRCDPISEHNRLYWYRQTLGQGPEFLTYFQNEAQLEKSRLLSDRFSAERPKGSFSTLEIQRTEQGDSAMYLCASSLAQTGNYGYTFGSGTRLTVV.